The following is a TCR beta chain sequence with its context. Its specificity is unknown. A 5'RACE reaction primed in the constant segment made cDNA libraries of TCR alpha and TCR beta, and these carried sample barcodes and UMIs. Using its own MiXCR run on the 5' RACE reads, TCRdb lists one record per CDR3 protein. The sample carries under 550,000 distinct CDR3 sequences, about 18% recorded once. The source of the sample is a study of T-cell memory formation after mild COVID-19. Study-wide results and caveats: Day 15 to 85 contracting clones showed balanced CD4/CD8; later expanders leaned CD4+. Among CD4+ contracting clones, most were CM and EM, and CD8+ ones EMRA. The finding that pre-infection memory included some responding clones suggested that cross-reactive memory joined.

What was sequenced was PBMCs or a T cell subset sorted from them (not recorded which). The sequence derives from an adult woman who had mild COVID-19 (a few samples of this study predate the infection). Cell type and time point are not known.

Here the CDR3 DNA reads TGTGCCAGCAGCCAAGGTCGTAGCCACCAAGACATTCAGTACTTC. Protein product: CASSQGRSHQDIQYF. The V gene is TRBV14, the J gene TRBJ2-4, with D unresolved. V was trimmed by 1 base and J by 8 bases, leaving 15 bases between them. CDR1 and CDR2 (germline): SGHDN, FVKESK. The CDR3 is 15 amino acids.